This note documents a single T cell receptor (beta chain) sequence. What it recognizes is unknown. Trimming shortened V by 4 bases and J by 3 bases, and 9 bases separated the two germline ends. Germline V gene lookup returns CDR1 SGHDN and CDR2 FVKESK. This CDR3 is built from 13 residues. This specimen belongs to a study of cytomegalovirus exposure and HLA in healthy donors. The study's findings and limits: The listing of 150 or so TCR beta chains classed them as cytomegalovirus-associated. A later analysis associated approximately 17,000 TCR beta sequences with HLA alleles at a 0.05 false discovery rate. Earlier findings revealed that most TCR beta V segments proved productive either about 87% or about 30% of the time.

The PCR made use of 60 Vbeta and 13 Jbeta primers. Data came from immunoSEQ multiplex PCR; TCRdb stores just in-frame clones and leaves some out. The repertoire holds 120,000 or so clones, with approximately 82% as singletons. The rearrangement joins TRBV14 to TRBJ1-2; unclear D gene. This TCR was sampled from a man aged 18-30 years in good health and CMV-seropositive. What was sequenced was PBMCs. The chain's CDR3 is CASSPLGDYGYTF. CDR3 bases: TGTGCCAGCAGCCCCCTCGGTGACTATGGCTACACCTTC.